This T cell receptor beta chain was found in a study of beta chain features in type 1 diabetes. The study's findings and limits: Type 1 diabetes patients had TCRB CDR3s that were shorter (moderately but significantly so) in all four CD4+ subsets. Insertions were fewer and deletions more numerous at VDJ junctions in type 1 diabetes patients.

Sorting that relied on CD45RO/CCR7/CD25/CD127/CD95/CD27 yielded CD4+ naive, central memory, regulatory and stem cell-like memory cells. Comment on this clone: What it binds is unknown.

Expressed TCRB transcripts were sequenced because the isolated RNA had all been reverse transcribed beforehand. The repertoire was sequenced with immunoSEQ multiplex PCR; TCRdb's copy has only in-frame clones and lacks some. The table has 250,000 to 350,000 clones, over 11% seen once; the top ten hold about 0.015%. Sequencing input: naive CD4+ T cells from blood. This clonotype was obtained from a young man with type 1 diabetes.

The CDR3 protein is CASSSETGLNTGELFF. The DNA of the CDR3 is TGTGCCAGCAGCTCGGAGACAGGGTTGAACACCGGGGAGCTGTTTTTT. The J gene is TRBJ2-2, the V gene TRBV7-3; 7 bases are shared with TRBD1. V lost 4 bases and J lost 1; bases outside the gene matches: 6. The CDR3 loop spans 16 amino acids. Per germline, CDR1 SGHTA and CDR2 FQGTGA.